A selection of T cell receptor beta chains follows, all from one sample in a study of identical twins. TCRdb used MiXCR to reprocess the 5' RACE reads, holding one entry per CDR3 protein. This sample carries 700,000 or so distinct CDR3 sequences, 8.6% of them seen once, and the ten largest clones take around 0.95%. The sample also formed part of further work on yellow fever vaccine responses in identical twins.

Sequences were obtained from PBMCs. The receptors here all came from a young woman in good health. CDR3s include the opening cysteine and the closing phenylalanine or tryptophan. D genes are given only for firm matches. Rows give clone size only sometimes, using once, few, many, or a class for an expanded clone.

>.|.|TRBV14|TRBJ1-1
CASSKQVSTEAFF
TGTGCCAGCAGCAAACAGGTTAGCACTGAAGCTTTCTTT
>TRBD2|few|TRBV12-5|TRBJ2-1
CASGLTSGNNEQFF
TGTGCTAGTGGTTTAACTAGCGGTAACAATGAGCAGTTCTTC
>.|many|TRBV6-5|TRBJ2-3
CASSYFRLQDTQYF
TGTGCCAGCAGTTACTTTAGGTTACAAGATACGCAGTATTTT
>.|few|TRBV5-1|TRBJ1-1
CASSLWGISMNTEAFF
TGCGCCAGCAGCTTGTGGGGCATATCCATGAACACTGAAGCTTTCTTT
>.|few|TRBV6-2/TRBV6-3|TRBJ1-1
CASSYTHLEAFF
TGTGCCAGCAGTTACACCCACCTTGAAGCTTTCTTT
>TRBD2|.|TRBV7-9|TRBJ2-1
CASSLTGTSGSVRFF
TGTGCCAGCAGCTTGACCGGGACTAGCGGGTCGGTACGGTTCTTC
>.|.|TRBV7-2|TRBJ2-7
CASSPGPSLSHEQYF
TGTGCCAGCAGCCCAGGGCCTAGTCTTTCCCACGAGCAGTACTTC
>.|.|TRBV12-3/TRBV12-4|TRBJ1-6
CASSFSPHNSPLHF
TGTGCCAGCAGTTTTTCCCCCCATAATTCACCCCTCCACTTT
>.|many|TRBV12-3/TRBV12-4|TRBJ2-6
CASSVLGPIGANVLTF
TGTGCCAGCAGTGTGCTGGGACCGATTGGGGCCAACGTCCTGACTTTC
>.|many|TRBV11-2|TRBJ1-2
CASSFSGQGYTF
TGTGCCAGCAGCTTTTCGGGGCAGGGCTACACCTTC
>.|few|TRBV4-1|TRBJ2-2
CASSFLFKNTGELFF
TGCGCCAGCAGCTTCCTTTTTAAAAACACCGGGGAGCTGTTTTTT
>TRBD2|many|TRBV12-3/TRBV12-4|TRBJ2-1
CASSPGTSGIVEQFF
TGTGCCAGCAGTCCCGGGACTAGCGGGATTGTTGAGCAGTTCTTC
>TRBD2|few|TRBV15|TRBJ2-5
CATSRGLAGGETQYF
TGTGCCACCAGCAGAGGACTAGCGGGAGGAGAGACCCAGTACTTC
>TRBD2|.|TRBV7-8|TRBJ2-7
CASSAEATSRSDRYEQYF
TGTGCCAGCAGCGCCGAAGCGACTAGCAGGTCCGATCGCTACGAGCAGTACTTC
>TRBD1|few|TRBV25-1|TRBJ1-6
CASSDQTGLHYNSPLHF
TGTGCCAGCAGTGACCAGACAGGGCTCCATTATAATTCACCCCTCCACTTT
>.|many|TRBV12-3/TRBV12-4|TRBJ2-7
CASSPDANSYEQYF
TGTGCCAGCAGTCCGGACGCAAACTCCTACGAGCAGTACTTC
>TRBD1|few|TRBV20-1|TRBJ2-1
CSPSLGGKKFF
TGCAGTCCATCCCTAGGGGGCAAGAAGTTCTTC
>TRBD1|many|TRBV24-1|TRBJ2-1
CATSKSGTGAYNEQFF
TGTGCCACCAGTAAATCTGGGACAGGGGCCTACAATGAGCAGTTCTTC